One sample yielded the 12 T cell receptor beta chains listed below, sequenced in a study of human T cells and chemical hapten exposure. MiXCR, run by TCRdb on the 5' RACE reads, gives a single entry per CDR3 protein. Among tens of thousands of distinct CDR3 sequences listed, approximately 8% were seen once. Total RNA was extracted from unfractionated whole blood. The receptors stem from a male donor in good health.

This clonotype has just a few counts. This sequence joins TRBV2 and TRBJ1-5, with unresolved D. Germline V gene lookup returns CDR1 SNHLY and CDR2 FYNNEI. The CDR3 extends over 18 amino acids. V was clipped by 1 base and J by 2 bases, with 18 bases between them. Written as DNA, the CDR3 is TGTGCCAGCAGTGAAGAAGACCCAACACCCTACGGCAATCAGCCCCAGCATTTT. Residues: CASSEEDPTPYGNQPQHF.

This clonotype was seen repeatedly, ten times or more. The rearrangement uses TRBV18 and TRBJ2-1; TRBD2 agrees at 9 bases. The germline CDR1 and CDR2 sequences are KGHSH and LQKENI. CDR3 length equals 14 residues. Trimming removed 6 bases from V and 5 bases from J; junction bases left unmatched: 5. The CDR3: CASSGLAQNNEQFF. The CDR3 DNA is TGTGCCAGCTCTGGACTAGCGCAGAACAATGAGCAGTTCTTC.

A few counts support this clonotype. This rearrangement joins TRBV18 to TRBJ1-4; a possible D gene is TRBD1 (6 bases). With 1 base removed from V and 7 bases from J, the gap between germline ends came to 10 bases. CDR3 size: 14 residues. From germline, CDR1 is KGHSH and CDR2 LQKENI. The DNA of the CDR3 is TGTGCCAGCTCACCACGTCAGGGGCTTGAAAAACTGTTTTTT. Translation gives CASSPRQGLEKLFF.

This chain connects TRBV5-1 to TRBJ1-5; D is undetermined. The CDR3 loop spans 15 amino acids. Trimming shortened V by 4 bases and J by 4 bases, and 15 bases separated the two germline ends. The V gene's germline CDR1 is SGHRS and CDR2 YFSETQ. The CDR3 loop reads CASSHDPGENQPQHF. CDR3 nucleotides: TGCGCCAGCAGCCACGACCCTGGGGAAAATCAGCCCCAGCATTTT.

The chain is built from TRBV6-1 and TRBJ1-6, with no clear D. This CDR3 is built from 15 residues. V lost 3 bases and J 4 bases, leaving 10 bases between the germline ends. Germline values: CDR1 MNHNS, CDR2 SASEGT. CDR3 in DNA: TGTGCCAGCAGTGATACCACAGCATATAATTCACCCCTCCACTTT. It yields the protein CASSDTTAYNSPLHF.

Many counts were recorded for this clonotype. The rearrangement links TRBV6-6 to TRBJ1-1; D unclear. There are 14 residues in the CDR3. Trimming cost V 7 bases and J 5 bases, with 17 bases left between them. Germline V CDR1 and CDR2: MNHNY, SVGAGI (reference sequence). CDR3 loop: CASNQPGIRTEAFF. The CDR3 region has the DNA TGTGCCAGCAATCAGCCTGGGATCCGTACTGAAGCTTTCTTT.

This clonotype turned up a few times. At one end the junction does not follow the germline gene, possibly because of a read error. The chain uses TRBV30 and TRBJ1-2; 11 bases line up with TRBD1. The CDR3 covers 15 residues. Germline V gene data show CDR1 as GTSNPN and CDR2 as SVGIG (reference sequence). DNA for the CDR3: TGTGCCTGGAGTCCGGGACAGGGGGGTAACTATGGCGACACCTTC. Translated, it gives CAWSPGQGGNYGDTF.

V and J are TRBV20-1 and TRBJ1-6, with D possibly matching TRBD1 (6 bases). The V gene lost 2 bases and the J gene lost 7 bases, with 12 bases spanning the gap. Germline V gene data show CDR1 as DFQATT and CDR2 as SNEGSKA (reference sequence). The CDR3 has 14 residues. The CDR3 DNA reads TGCAGTGCTAGATACAGGGACCCCAATTCACCCCTCCACTTT. This gives the protein CSARYRDPNSPLHF.

This clonotype was picked up many times. The chain is built from TRBV5-4 and TRBJ2-7; 7 positions match TRBD2. J was trimmed by 1 base and V by 3 bases; bases with no gene match: 7. CDR1 and CDR2 (germline): SGHNT, YYREEE (reference sequence). This CDR3 has 15 residues. CDR3 region: CASSSAAGESYEQYF. In DNA form, the CDR3 reads TGTGCCAGCAGCTCGGCCGCGGGAGAGTCCTACGAGCAGTACTTC.

The chain uses TRBV6-5 and TRBJ2-1, with a possible D match to TRBD1 (6 bases). CDR3 length: 14 amino acids. Trimming shortened V by 4 bases and J by 4 bases, and 11 bases separated the two germline ends. Germline CDR1 is MNHEY and CDR2 is SVGAGI. The CDR3: CASSSQGPYNEQFF. The DNA for the CDR3 is TGTGCCAGCAGTTCCCAGGGGCCATACAATGAGCAGTTCTTC.

This clonotype was observed many times. The V call is TRBV12-5, the J call TRBJ2-7; D is perhaps TRBD1 (5 bases). The length of the CDR3 is 11 residues. The germline V gene encodes CDR1 LGHNT and CDR2 FRNRAP. The ends were cut back, 4 bases at V and 4 bases at J, with 5 bases in the middle. CDR3 residues: CASGYRYEQYF. The CDR3 nucleotides read TGTGCTAGTGGTTACAGGTACGAGCAGTACTTC.

This clonotype was observed a few times. This sequence joins TRBV2 and TRBJ2-3; D could derive from TRBD1 or TRBD2 (5 bases each). V was cut by 5 bases and J by 10 bases, with 16 bases left in between. This CDR3 contains 13 residues. In germline, CDR1 is SNHLY, CDR2 FYNNEI. In DNA form, the CDR3 reads TGTGCCAGCAGTCCAGAGGGTGGGGGAGCGCAGTATTTT. It specifies CASSPEGGGAQYF. Looking up the rest from reference TRBV2 and TRBJ2-3 gives the full variable domain: EPEVTQTPSHQVTQMGQEVILRCVPISNHLYFYWYRQILGQKVEFLVSFYNNEISEKSEIFDDQFSVERPDGSNFTLKIRSTKLEDSAMYFCASSPEGGGAQYFGPGTRLTVL.